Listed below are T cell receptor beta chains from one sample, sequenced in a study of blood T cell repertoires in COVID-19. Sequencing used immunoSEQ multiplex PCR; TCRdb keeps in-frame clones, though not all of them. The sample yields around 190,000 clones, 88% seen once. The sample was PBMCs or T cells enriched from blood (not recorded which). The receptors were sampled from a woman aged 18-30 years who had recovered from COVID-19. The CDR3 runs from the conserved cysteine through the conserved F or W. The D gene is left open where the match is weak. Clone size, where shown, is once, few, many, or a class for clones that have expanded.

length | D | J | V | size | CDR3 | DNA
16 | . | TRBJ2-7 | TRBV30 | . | CAWSSPGDGLLYEQYF | TGTGCCTGGAGTTCACCAGGGGACGGACTCCTTTACGAGCAGTACTTC
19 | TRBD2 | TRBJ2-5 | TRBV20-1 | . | CSASAGTTPTSGGQETQYF | TGCAGTGCTAGTGCCGGCACTACGCCGACTAGCGGGGGGCAAGAGACCCAGTACTTC
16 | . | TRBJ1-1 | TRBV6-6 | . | CASSYGTGSGFAAAFF | TGTGCCAGCAGTTACGGCACAGGGTCAGGTTTTGCAGCAGCTTTCTTT
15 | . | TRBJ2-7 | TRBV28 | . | CASSFLLGQGYEQYF | TGTGCCAGCAGTTTCCTGTTGGGCCAGGGGTACGAGCAGTACTTC
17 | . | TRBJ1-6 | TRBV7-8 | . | CASSPRTANSYNSPLHF | TGTGCCAGCAGCCCAAGGACAGCGAACTCCTATAATTCACCCCTCCACTTT
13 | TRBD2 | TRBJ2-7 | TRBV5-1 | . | CASSGGGRNEQYF | TGCGCCAGCAGCGGCGGGGGGCGCAACGAGCAGTACTTC
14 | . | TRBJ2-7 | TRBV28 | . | CASYTGYPWYEQYF | TGTGCCAGCTACACAGGGTACCCTTGGTACGAGCAGTACTTC
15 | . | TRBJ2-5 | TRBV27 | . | CASTTSRRGKETQYF | TGTGCCAGCACCACATCAAGACGGGGAAAGGAGACCCAGTACTTC
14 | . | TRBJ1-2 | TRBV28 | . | CASSLSGRVYGYTF | TGTGCCAGCAGTTTATCAGGGAGGGTGTATGGCTACACCTTC
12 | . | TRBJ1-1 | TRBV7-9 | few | CASSFAGQEAFF | TGTGCCAGCAGCTTCGCGGGGCAAGAAGCTTTCTTT
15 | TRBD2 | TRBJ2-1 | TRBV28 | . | CASVTLAGGYNEQFF | TGTGCCAGCGTGACACTAGCGGGGGGATACAATGAGCAGTTCTTC
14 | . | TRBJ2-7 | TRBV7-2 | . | CASSLDGGLYEQYF | TGTGCCAGCAGCTTAGACGGGGGGCTCTACGAGCAGTACTTC
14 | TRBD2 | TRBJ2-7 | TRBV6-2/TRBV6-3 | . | CASSSGTSPYEQYF | TGTGCCAGCAGTTCCGGGACTAGCCCCTACGAGCAGTACTTC
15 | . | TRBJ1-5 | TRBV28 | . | CASSPPGGTNQPQHF | TGTGCCAGCAGTCCTCCCGGGGGGACTAATCAGCCCCAGCATTTT
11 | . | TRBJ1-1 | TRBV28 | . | CASSHGSEAFF | TGTGCCAGCAGTCACGGGAGCGAAGCTTTCTTT
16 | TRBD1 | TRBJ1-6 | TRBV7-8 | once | CASSQGTGASHSPLHF | TGTGCCAGCAGCCAGGGGACAGGGGCTTCTCATTCACCCCTCCACTTT
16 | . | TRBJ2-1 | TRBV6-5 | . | CASSYFGNPDNNEQFF | TGTGCCAGCAGTTACTTCGGGAACCCAGATAACAATGAGCAGTTCTTC
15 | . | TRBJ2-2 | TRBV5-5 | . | CASRRGGSDTGELFF | TGTGCCAGCAGAAGGGGGGGAAGTGACACCGGGGAGCTGTTTTTT
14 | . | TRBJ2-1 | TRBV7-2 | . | CASNPWRVGYEQFF | TGTGCCAGCAACCCCTGGCGGGTGGGCTATGAGCAGTTCTTC
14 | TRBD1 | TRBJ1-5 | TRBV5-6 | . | CASSPGQSNQPQHF | TGTGCCAGCAGCCCGGGACAGTCCAATCAGCCCCAGCATTTT
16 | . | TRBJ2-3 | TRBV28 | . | CASRPEQGVRTDTQYF | TGTGCCAGCAGACCCGAACAGGGTGTACGGACAGATACGCAGTATTTT
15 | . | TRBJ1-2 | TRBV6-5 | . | CASSYGGATNYGYTF | TGTGCCAGCAGTTACGGAGGGGCAACTAACTATGGCTACACCTTC
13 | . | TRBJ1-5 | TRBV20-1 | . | CSASFGAGQPQHF | TGCAGTGCTAGTTTTGGGGCGGGACAGCCCCAGCATTTT
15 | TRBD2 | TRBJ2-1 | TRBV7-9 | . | CASSFTGGSYNEQFF | TGTGCCAGCAGCTTTACGGGAGGATCCTACAATGAGCAGTTCTTC
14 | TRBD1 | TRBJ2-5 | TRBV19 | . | CASSMGQGEETQYF | TGTGCCAGTAGTATGGGGCAGGGGGAAGAGACCCAGTACTTC
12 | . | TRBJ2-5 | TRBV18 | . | CASSPPRETQYF | TGTGCCAGCTCACCACCGAGAGAGACCCAGTACTTC
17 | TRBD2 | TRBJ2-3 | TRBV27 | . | CASYIQGGLADTDTQYF | TGTGCCAGCTACATTCAAGGGGGACTAGCGGACACAGATACGCAGTATTTT
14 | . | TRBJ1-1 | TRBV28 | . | CATTGRGASTEAFF | TGTGCCACCACCGGACGGGGGGCGTCCACTGAAGCTTTCTTT
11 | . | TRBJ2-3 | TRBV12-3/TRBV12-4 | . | CASSPLDTQYF | TGTGCCAGCAGCCCCTTAGATACGCAGTATTTT
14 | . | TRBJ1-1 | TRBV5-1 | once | CASSLQGPYTEAFF | TGCGCCAGCAGCTTGCAGGGGCCCTACACTGAAGCTTTCTTT
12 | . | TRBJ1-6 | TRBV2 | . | CAGRQGNSPLHF | TGTGCCGGCCGGCAGGGGAATTCACCCCTCCACTTT
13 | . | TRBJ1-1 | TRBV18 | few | CASSDPGVGEAFF | TGTGCCAGCTCCGATCCGGGGGTCGGTGAAGCTTTCTTT
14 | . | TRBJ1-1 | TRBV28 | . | CASSQIQGSTEAFF | TGTGCCAGCAGTCAGATACAGGGTAGCACTGAAGCTTTCTTT
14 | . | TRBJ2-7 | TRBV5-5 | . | CASSLAGASYEQYF | TGTGCCAGCAGCTTGGCAGGGGCATCCTACGAGCAGTACTTC
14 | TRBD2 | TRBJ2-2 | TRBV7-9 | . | CASSRTSDTGELFF | TGTGCCAGCAGTCGGACTAGCGACACCGGGGAGCTGTTTTTT
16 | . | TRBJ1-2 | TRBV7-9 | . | CASSLGTLEGSYGYTF | TGTGCCAGCAGCTTGGGGACTCTCGAAGGGTCCTATGGCTACACCTTC
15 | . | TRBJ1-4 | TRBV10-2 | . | CASSESGGMREKLFF | TGCGCCAGCAGTGAGTCGGGGGGGATGAGGGAAAAACTGTTTTTT
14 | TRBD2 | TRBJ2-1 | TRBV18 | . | CASSRTSGDNEQFF | TGTGCCAGCTCACGGACTAGCGGGGACAATGAGCAGTTCTTC
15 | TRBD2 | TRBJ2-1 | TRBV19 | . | CASSTPGTSVNEQFF | TGTGCCAGTAGCACCCCCGGGACTAGCGTTAATGAGCAGTTCTTC
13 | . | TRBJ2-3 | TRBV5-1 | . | CASNLGHSDTQYF | TGCGCCAGCAACCTCGGACACTCAGATACGCAGTATTTT
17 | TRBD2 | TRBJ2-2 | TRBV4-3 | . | CASSQEASSGGTGELFF | TGCGCCAGCAGCCAAGAGGCTTCTAGCGGGGGCACCGGGGAGCTGTTTTTT
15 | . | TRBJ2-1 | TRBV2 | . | CASSESGGIRNEQFF | TGTGCCAGCAGTGAATCGGGCGGGATAAGGAATGAGCAGTTCTTC
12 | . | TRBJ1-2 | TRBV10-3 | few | CAISRGDYGYTF | TGTGCCATCAGTCGAGGAGACTATGGCTACACCTTC
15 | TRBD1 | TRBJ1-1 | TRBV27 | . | CASNSLTGGFTEAFF | TGTGCCAGCAACTCCTTGACAGGGGGCTTCACTGAAGCTTTCTTT
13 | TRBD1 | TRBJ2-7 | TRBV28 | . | CASSETGGVEQYF | TGTGCCAGCAGTGAGACAGGGGGCGTCGAGCAGTACTTC
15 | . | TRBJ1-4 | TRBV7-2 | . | CASSLASTTNEKLFF | TGTGCCAGCAGCTTAGCGAGCACAACTAATGAAAAACTGTTTTTT
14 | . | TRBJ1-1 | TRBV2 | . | CASRATKMNTEAFF | TGTGCCAGCAGAGCCACGAAGATGAACACTGAAGCTTTCTTT
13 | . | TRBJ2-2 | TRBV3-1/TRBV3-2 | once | CASSHDTPGELFF | TGTGCCAGCAGCCATGACACCCCCGGGGAGCTGTTTTTT
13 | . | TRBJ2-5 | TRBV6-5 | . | CASSYGGEETQYF | TGTGCCAGCAGTTACGGAGGGGAAGAGACCCAGTACTTC
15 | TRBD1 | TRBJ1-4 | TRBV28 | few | CASSIDRGGIEKLFF | TGTGCCAGCAGTATCGACAGGGGGGGAATAGAAAAACTGTTTTTT
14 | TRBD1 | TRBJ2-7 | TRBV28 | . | CASRETGGPYEQYF | TGTGCCAGCCGAGAGACAGGGGGCCCCTACGAGCAGTACTTC
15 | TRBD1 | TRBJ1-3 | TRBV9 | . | CASSNRQGLGNTIYF | TGTGCCAGCAGTAACAGACAGGGGCTTGGAAACACCATATATTTT
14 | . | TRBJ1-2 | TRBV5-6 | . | CASSLERSVYGYTF | TGTGCCAGCAGCTTGGAGAGGTCGGTCTATGGCTACACCTTC
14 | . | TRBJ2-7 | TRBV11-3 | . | CASSKGDSIYEQYF | TGTGCCAGCAGCAAAGGGGACTCGATTTACGAGCAGTACTTC
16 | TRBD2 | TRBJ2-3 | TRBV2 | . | CASSERASGSSDTQYF | TGTGCCAGCAGTGAAAGGGCTAGCGGGAGTTCAGATACGCAGTATTTT
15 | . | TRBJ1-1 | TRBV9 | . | CASSAHGILNTEAFF | TGTGCCAGCAGCGCTCACGGGATCTTGAACACTGAAGCTTTCTTT